The T cell receptor beta chain under discussion was sequenced for a study of T cells after yellow fever vaccination. About the research overall: Libraries from low-cell-number fractions were prepared with the SMART-Seq v4 Ultra Low Input RNA kit.

Production of TCR cDNA was by 5'RACE template switching, which also added a universal primer site and UMIs. TCRdb processed the 5' RACE reads anew with MiXCR; each CDR3 protein has one entry. The sample contains a few hundred thousand distinct CDR3 sequences, roughly 4% of which appear only once. The germline V gene has CDR1 SGHRS and CDR2 YFSETQ. The V gene end was trimmed by 5 bases and the J gene end by 4 bases; junction bases not matched to a gene: 7. The CDR3 covers 14 residues. The sequence came from a man aged 18 to 29 who received the YFV17D yellow fever vaccine. The material was PBMCs, obtained 5 days after the yellow fever booster vaccination. J is TRBJ2-5 and V is TRBV5-1; TRBD1 agrees at 8 bases. The CDR3 bases are TGCGCCAGCAGAACAGGACAGGGCGGAGAGACCCAGTACTTC. Translated: CASRTGQGGETQYF.